This TCR beta chain emerged from a study of cytomegalovirus exposure and HLA in healthy donors. 60 Vbeta and 13 Jbeta primers were used in PCR. Some clones are missing from TCRdb's copy, which holds only in-frame ones; the method was immunoSEQ multiplex PCR. The sample comprises under 200,000 clones, 75% of which are singletons, and about 7.6% rests with the top ten. This clone was counted only a few times. Trimming took 10 bases from V and 1 from J, leaving 14 bases between them. This CDR3 region has 13 residues. Germline values: CDR1 MDHEN, CDR2 SYDVKM. The clonotype originates from a woman aged 40 to 50 in good health and CMV-seropositive. Specimen: PBMCs. The chain joins TRBV28 to TRBJ2-7, with TRBD2 as a possible D gene (6 bases). CDR3 region: CATYPGTSYEQYF. CDR3 coding DNA: TGTGCCACTTACCCGGGGACTTCCTACGAGCAGTACTTC.